This TCR beta chain is from a study of T cells in Graves' hyperthyroidism and ophthalmopathy. This clonotype occurred a few times. TCR beta CDR3 regions were amplified from RNA. The HTBI primer set served for first-round RT-PCR of the TCR CDR3. TCRdb redid the calling of the multiplex PCR reads with MiXCR, one entry per CDR3 protein. In the table there are approximately 300,000 distinct CDR3 sequences, around 17% of which are singletons. The germline V gene encodes CDR1 SGHAT and CDR2 FQNNGV. CDR3 size: 13 residues. V was pared by 7 bases and J by 5 bases, with 14 bases between. The chain recombines TRBV11-2 with TRBJ2-5; D is undetermined. This receptor was obtained from a man aged 25-45 years with Graves' hyperthyroidism. The sequenced material came from blood. CDR3 sequence: CASTKAEVETQYF. CDR3 nucleotides: TGTGCCAGCACCAAGGCAGAAGTGGAGACCCAGTACTTC.